Only one count was recorded for the clone carrying this T cell receptor beta chain. Method: immunoSEQ multiplex PCR; TCRdb's copy keeps in-frame clones and lacks some. This sample yields tens of thousands of clones, of which 89% are seen a single time; 10% to 12% belongs to the top ten. The data derive from a study of T cell changes during pregnancy in multiple sclerosis. This CDR3 has 15 amino acids. Germline CDR1 is SGHTA and CDR2 is FQGNSA. Trimming removed 5 bases from V and 0 bases from J; junction bases left unmatched: 7. This clonotype originated in a female donor with multiple sclerosis, enrolled in a pregnancy study. Sequenced here: CD8+ T cells from peripheral blood mononuclear cells, sampled in the third trimester of pregnancy. The J gene is TRBJ2-7, the V gene TRBV7-2; 7 nucleotides align to TRBD1. CDR3: CASSRGRDSSYEQYF. CDR3 coding DNA: TGTGCCAGCAGCCGAGGTCGGGACAGCTCCTACGAGCAGTACTTC. Full variable domain (rest looked up from reference TRBV7-2 and TRBJ2-7): GAGVSQSPSNKVTEKGKDVELRCDPISGHTALYWYRQSLGQGLEFLIYFQGNSAPDKSGLPSDRFSAERTGGSVSTLTIQRTQQEDSAVYLCASSRGRDSSYEQYFGPGTRLTVT.